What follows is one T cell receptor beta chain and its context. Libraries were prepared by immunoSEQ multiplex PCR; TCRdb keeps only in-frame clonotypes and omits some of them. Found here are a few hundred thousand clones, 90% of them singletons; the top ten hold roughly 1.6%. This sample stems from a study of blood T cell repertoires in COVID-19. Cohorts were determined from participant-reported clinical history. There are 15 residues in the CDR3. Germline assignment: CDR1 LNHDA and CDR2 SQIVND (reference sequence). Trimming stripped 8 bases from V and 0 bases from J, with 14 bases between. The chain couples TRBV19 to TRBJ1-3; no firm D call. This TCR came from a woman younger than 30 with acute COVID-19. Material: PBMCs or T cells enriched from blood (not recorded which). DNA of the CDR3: TGTGCCAGTGCGGAGTCGGGGAGCTCTGGAAACACCATATATTTT. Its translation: CASAESGSSGNTIYF.